This T cell receptor beta chain emerged from a study of T cells after yellow fever vaccination (dated 2019 in TCRdb). Describing the broader study: The SMART-Seq v4 Ultra Low Input RNA kit was used to prepare libraries from fractions with low cell numbers. Blood samples were taken at several timepoints before and after primary and secondary immunization, and bulk PBMC replicates and cell subsets were isolated. Two healthy male donors made up the cohort, one aged 18 to 30 years and the other aged 30 to 40 years. Bulk TCR alpha and beta repertoires were sequenced longitudinally to track T-cell clones before and after primary and booster YFV17D yellow fever vaccination. Paper-wide results and their limitations: Computational filtering was needed because FACS-sorted repertoires could contain abundant contaminating clonotypes from the bulk population. The study included only a couple of donors, which limits how far the findings can be generalized. A small fraction of clonotypes showed up in both the CD4 and CD8 compartments, probably as a result of convergent recombination. After the booster, most of the clones that had expanded following primary vaccination were detected again (almost 98% of CD4 and 80% to 90% of CD8), which suggests that memory was broadly maintained. Compared with the primary T-cell response, the secondary T-cell response was faster but weaker, reaching its peak on day 5 rather than on day 15.

TCRdb shows the sequencer as Illumina NovaSeq 6000. TCR cDNA was synthesized by 5'RACE template switching, which introduced a universal primer site and unique molecular identifiers. Priming of cDNA synthesis was performed from both the TCR alpha and TCR beta constant segments. Two PCR steps were used to amplify libraries, with sample barcodes and sequencing adapters being added in the second step. Libraries were sequenced on Illumina HiSeq 2500 (2x100 bp) or NovaSeq (2x150 bp). The published analysis was carried out like this. Reads were demultiplexed and collapsed into UMI consensus sequences with MIGEC, and V(D)J alignment was performed with MiXCR. Clonotypes responding to the vaccine were identified with edgeR on replicate PBMC samples, with the criteria of FDR below 0.01 and a log2 fold change above 5 up to day 15. Bulk clonotypes were assigned CD4 or CD8 identity according to which sequenced CD4 or CD8 repertoire held them at higher abundance. TCRdb reprocessed the public reads (quality trimming at Q25 with fastp, clone calling with MiXCR) and kept in-frame beta chains. Each CDR3 protein appears once, grouped with its most common genes and DNA. V and J calls and clone size were set by TCRdb, not the authors. The sample table contains a few hundred thousand distinct CDR3 sequences; only one count was recorded for 7.5% to 9.5% of them. About 3.5% of the sample lies in the top ten.

This clonotype was detected ten times or more. This clone's antigen is unknown. No qualities accompany the bases; no much larger clone lies one base away. This specimen's treatment or condition label, interpreted: live attenuated yellow fever vaccine strain. PBMCs were isolated from peripheral blood using a standard Ficoll-Paque protocol. Dynabeads CD4 and CD8 positive selection kits were used to isolate the CD4 and CD8 T-cell fractions. RNA was extracted with TriZol from bulk PBMCs, CD4 and CD8 fractions, and dextramer-positive and dextramer-negative fractions. This sequence originates from a man in his late teens or twenties who received the YFV17D yellow fever vaccine. The source was CD4+ T cells sorted from PBMCs, collected 5 days after the yellow fever booster vaccination.

The base sequence is TGTGCCAGCAGGAAACTTCTGAGAGGGGATCAGCCCCAGCATTTT. This sequence encodes CASRKLLRGDQPQHF. The V and J segments used are TRBV6-5 and TRBJ1-5; tentative D gene TRBD1, with 5 bases matching. Reading the germline V gene gives CDR1 MNHEY and CDR2 SVGAGI. Deletion took 6 bases off V and 5 bases off J, with a span of 17 bases between the germline ends. The CDR3 has 15 amino acids, counting the end cysteine and phenylalanine. Of the read, only the CDR3 DNA is kept; its 45 bases are in frame from base 1.